This T cell receptor beta chain was captured in a study of blood T cells in healthy people across ages. Study-wide context: Roughly one uniquely barcoded beta molecule per two T cells was captured.

The CDR3 runs 14 residues. V was cut by 8 bases and J by 8 bases, with 21 bases left in between. Germline V CDR1 and CDR2: WSHSY, SAAADI. This clonotype appeared many times. A J-beta primer mix and a sample-barcoded 5' primer were used in a second PCR of about 7 to 12 cycles. TCRdb ran MiXCR on the 5' RACE reads and lists one entry per CDR3 protein. The sample consists of some 670,000 distinct CDR3 sequences, about 50% of them appearing once. The receptor was derived from an elderly woman in good health. Sequencing was done on a sample of blood. The chain couples TRBV10-2 to TRBJ1-2; D is ambiguous. The CDR3 DNA sequence: TGCGCCAGCTTTATCCCCTCCCGTTCGATCGGCTACACCTTC. Residues: CASFIPSRSIGYTF.